Listed here is a single T cell receptor (beta chain). The method was immunoSEQ multiplex PCR; TCRdb's version includes in-frame clones alone and lacks a portion of them. The clone table shows approximately 190,000 clones, with the ten largest holding approximately 2.2%. This sample is part of a study of control samples from healthy donors and cancer patients. This sequence was found in a woman in her twenties or thirties in good health. The sample was blood.

In DNA form, the CDR3 reads TGCGCCAGCAGCCAGGGACTAGCGGGGCCGCAGTTCTTC. It translates to CASSQGLAGPQFF. The V gene is TRBV4-1, the J gene TRBJ2-1, with TRBD2 matching over 13 bases. Germline assignment: CDR1 MGHRA and CDR2 YSYEKL. The length of the CDR3 is 13 residues. V trimming: 3 bases; J trimming: 12 bases; junction bases outside the gene matches: 2.